This T cell receptor (beta chain) emerged from a study of cytomegalovirus exposure and HLA in healthy donors. Broader study findings: Among TCR beta chains of equal frequency, HLA-associated ones were more clonally expanded in a later analysis.

Among the donors, all were healthy bone marrow donors. 13 Jbeta primers and 60 Vbeta primers were used for the PCR. Sequencing used immunoSEQ multiplex PCR; TCRdb keeps in-frame clones, though not all of them. The data contain under 150,000 clones, about 72% of them singletons. Germline V gene lookup returns CDR1 ENHRY and CDR2 SYGVKD. V gave up 8 bases and J gave up 5 bases, with 12 bases separating them. CDR3 length: 13 amino acids. Points on this clone: Its target is unknown.

The TCR sequence derives from a man between 60 and 75 years old in good health and CMV-seronegative. Material for sequencing was PBMCs. The V gene is TRBV10-3, the J gene TRBJ2-2; the D gene is possibly TRBD2 (6 bases). CDR3 DNA sequence: TGTGCCATCCGGCGGGGCGGTACCGGGGAGCTGTTTTTT. It translates to CAIRRGGTGELFF.